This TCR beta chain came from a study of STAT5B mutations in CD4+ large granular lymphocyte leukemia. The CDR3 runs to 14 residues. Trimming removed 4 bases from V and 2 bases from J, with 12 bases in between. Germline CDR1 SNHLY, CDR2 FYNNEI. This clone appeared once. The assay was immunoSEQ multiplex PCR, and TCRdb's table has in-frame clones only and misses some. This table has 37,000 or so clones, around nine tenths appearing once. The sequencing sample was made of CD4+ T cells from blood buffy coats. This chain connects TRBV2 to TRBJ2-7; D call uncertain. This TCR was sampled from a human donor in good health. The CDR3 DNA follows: TGTGCCAGCAGTGGAGGCAATTTAGCCTACGAGCAGTACTTC. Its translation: CASSGGNLAYEQYF. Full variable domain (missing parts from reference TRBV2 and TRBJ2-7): EPEVTQTPSHQVTQMGQEVILRCVPISNHLYFYWYRQILGQKVEFLVSFYNNEISEKSEIFDDQFSVERPDGSNFTLKIRSTKLEDSAMYFCASSGGNLAYEQYFGPGTRLTVT.